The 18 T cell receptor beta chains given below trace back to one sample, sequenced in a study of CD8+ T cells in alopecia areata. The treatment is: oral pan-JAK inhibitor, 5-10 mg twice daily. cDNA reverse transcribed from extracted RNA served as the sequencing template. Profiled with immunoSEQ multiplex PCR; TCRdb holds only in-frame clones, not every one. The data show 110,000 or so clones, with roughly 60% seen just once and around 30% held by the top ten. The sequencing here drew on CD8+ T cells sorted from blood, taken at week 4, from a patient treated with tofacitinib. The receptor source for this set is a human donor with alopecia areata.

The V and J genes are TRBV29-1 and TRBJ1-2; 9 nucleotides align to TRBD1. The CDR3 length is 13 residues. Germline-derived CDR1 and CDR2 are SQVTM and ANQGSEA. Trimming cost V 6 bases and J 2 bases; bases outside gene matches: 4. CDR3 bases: TGCAGCGTCGGTACAGGGGGCAACTATGGCTACACCTTC. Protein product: CSVGTGGNYGYTF.

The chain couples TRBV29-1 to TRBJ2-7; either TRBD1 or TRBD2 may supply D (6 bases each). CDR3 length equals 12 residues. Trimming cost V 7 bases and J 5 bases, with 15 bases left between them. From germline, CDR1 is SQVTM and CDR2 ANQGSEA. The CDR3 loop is CSAQRGAHEQYF. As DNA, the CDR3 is TGCAGCGCTCAGAGGGGGGCCCACGAGCAGTACTTC.

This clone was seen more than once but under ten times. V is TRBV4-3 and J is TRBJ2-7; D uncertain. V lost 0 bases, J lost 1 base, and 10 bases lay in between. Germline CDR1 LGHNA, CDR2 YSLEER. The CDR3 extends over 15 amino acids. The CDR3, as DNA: TGCGCCAGCAGCCAAGATTGGCGGTTTTCCTACGAGCAGTACTTC. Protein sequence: CASSQDWRFSYEQYF.

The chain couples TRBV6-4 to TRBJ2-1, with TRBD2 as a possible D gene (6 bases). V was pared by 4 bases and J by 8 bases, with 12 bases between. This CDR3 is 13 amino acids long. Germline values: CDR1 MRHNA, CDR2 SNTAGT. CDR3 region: CASSATSNDEQFF. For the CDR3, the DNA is TGTGCCAGCAGTGCAACTAGCAACGATGAGCAGTTCTTC.

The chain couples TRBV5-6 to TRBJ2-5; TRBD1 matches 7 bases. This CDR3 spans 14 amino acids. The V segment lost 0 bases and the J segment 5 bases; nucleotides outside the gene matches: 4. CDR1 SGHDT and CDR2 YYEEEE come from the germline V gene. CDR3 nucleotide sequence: TGTGCCAGCAGCTTGGAGGGGGCTGAGGAGACCCAGTACTTC. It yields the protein CASSLEGAEETQYF.

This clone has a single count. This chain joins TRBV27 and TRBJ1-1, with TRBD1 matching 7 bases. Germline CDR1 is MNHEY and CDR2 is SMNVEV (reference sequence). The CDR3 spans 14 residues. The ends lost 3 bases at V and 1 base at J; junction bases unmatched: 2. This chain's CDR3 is CASSLGTANTEAFF. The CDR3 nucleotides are TGTGCCAGCAGTTTGGGGACAGCGAACACTGAAGCTTTCTTT.

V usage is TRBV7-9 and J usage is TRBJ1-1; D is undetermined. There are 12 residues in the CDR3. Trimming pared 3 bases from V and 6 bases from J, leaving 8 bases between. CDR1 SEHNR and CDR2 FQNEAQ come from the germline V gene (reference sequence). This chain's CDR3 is CASSFTASEAFF. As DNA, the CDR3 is TGTGCCAGCAGCTTCACAGCTTCTGAAGCTTTCTTT.

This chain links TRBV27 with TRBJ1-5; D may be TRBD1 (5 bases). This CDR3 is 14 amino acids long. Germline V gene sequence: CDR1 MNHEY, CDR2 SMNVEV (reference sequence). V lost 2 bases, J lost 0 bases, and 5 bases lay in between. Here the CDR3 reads CASSLQGSNQPQHF. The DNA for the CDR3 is TGTGCCAGCAGTTTACAGGGTAGCAATCAGCCCCAGCATTTT.

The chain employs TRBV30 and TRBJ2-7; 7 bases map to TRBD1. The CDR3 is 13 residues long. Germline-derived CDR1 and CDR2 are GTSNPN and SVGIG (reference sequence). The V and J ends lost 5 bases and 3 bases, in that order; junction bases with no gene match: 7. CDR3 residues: CAWGTGTDYEQYF. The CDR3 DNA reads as TGTGCCTGGGGGACCGGGACAGACTACGAGCAGTACTTC.

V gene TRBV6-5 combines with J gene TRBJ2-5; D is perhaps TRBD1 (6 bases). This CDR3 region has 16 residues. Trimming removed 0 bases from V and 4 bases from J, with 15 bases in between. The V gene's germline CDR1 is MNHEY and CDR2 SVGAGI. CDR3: CASSYSGQGLRETQYF. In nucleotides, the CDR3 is TGTGCCAGCAGTTACTCAGGGCAGGGGTTGCGAGAGACCCAGTACTTC.

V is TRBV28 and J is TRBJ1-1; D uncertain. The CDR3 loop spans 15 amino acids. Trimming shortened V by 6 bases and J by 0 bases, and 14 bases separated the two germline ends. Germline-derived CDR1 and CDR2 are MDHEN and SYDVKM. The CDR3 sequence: CASSLSGSLNTEAFF. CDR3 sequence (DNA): TGTGCCAGCAGCCTAAGTGGAAGTCTGAACACTGAAGCTTTCTTT.

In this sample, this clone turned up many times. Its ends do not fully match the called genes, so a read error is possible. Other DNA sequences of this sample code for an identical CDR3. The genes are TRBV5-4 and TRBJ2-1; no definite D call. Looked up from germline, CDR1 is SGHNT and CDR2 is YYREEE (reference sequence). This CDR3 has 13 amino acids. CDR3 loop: CASSLGTNNEQFF. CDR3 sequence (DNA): TGCGCCAGCAGCTTGGGAACCAACAATGAGCAGTTCTTC.

The CDR3 reads CASSGTSGGKELYNEQFF. CDR3 DNA: TGTGCCAGCAGTGGGACTAGCGGGGGGAAGGAACTCTACAATGAGCAGTTCTTC. The V call is TRBV28, the J call TRBJ2-1, with 15 bases fitting TRBD2. Per the germline V gene, CDR1 is MDHEN and CDR2 is SYDVKM. The CDR3 sequence is 18 residues long. V was clipped by 5 bases and J by 3 bases; unmatched bases: 8.

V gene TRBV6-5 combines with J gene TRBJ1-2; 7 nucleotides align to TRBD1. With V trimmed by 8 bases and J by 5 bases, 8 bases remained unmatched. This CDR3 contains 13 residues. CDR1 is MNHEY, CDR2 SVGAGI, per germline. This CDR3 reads CASSPGTVYGYTF. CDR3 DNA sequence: TGTGCCAGCTCACCCGGGACAGTTTATGGCTACACCTTC.

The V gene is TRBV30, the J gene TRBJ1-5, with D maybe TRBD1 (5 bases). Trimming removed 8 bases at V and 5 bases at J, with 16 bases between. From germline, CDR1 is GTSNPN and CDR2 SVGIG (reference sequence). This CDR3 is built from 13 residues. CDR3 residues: CAGALDTHQPQHF. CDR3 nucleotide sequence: TGTGCCGGGGCCCTGGACACCCATCAGCCCCAGCATTTT.

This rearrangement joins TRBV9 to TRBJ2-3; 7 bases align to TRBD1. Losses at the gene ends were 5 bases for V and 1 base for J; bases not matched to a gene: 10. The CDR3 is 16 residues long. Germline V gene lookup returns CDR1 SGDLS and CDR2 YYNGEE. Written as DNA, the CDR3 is TGTGCCAGCAGTGACCTCACAGGGGTCGGCACAGATACGCAGTATTTT. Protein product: CASSDLTGVGTDTQYF.

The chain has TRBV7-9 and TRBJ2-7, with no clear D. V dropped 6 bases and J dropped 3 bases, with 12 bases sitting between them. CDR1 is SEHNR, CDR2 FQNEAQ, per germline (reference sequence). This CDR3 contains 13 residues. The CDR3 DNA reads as TGTGCCAGCAGTATCCCCCCCCACTACGAGCAGTACTTC. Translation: CASSIPPHYEQYF.

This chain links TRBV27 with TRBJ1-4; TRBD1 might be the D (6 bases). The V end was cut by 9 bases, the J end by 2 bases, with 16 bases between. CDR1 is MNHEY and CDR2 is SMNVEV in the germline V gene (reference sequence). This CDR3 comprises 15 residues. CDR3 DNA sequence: TGTGCCAGAATTGGGCAGGGGAGGACTAATGAAAAACTGTTTTTT. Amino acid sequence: CARIGQGRTNEKLFF.